The T cell receptor (beta chain) under discussion was sequenced for a study of T cells in Graves' hyperthyroidism and ophthalmopathy. For Graves' hyperthyroidism to be stable, ophthalmopathy could not progress within 18 months. The study excluded patients with uncontrolled infection, other autoimmune disease, pregnancy or lactation. This clonotype was observed many times. Authors of the study amplified TCR beta CDR3 regions from RNA transcripts. HTBI primers were employed in a first-round RT-PCR of the TCR CDR3. Using its own MiXCR run on the multiplex PCR reads, TCRdb lists one record per CDR3 protein. The sample includes some 740,000 distinct CDR3 sequences, around 13% of them seen just once. Germline CDR1 is DFQATT and CDR2 is SNEGSKA (reference sequence). Trimming stripped 1 base from V and 0 bases from J, with 13 bases between. CDR3 length: 15 amino acids.

The chain combines TRBV20-1 with TRBJ2-7; D not resolved. The sample consisted of blood. The TCR was taken from a woman aged 18-29 years with Graves' hyperthyroidism. The CDR3 sequence is CSARVKQSSSYEQYF. CDR3 nucleotides: TGCAGTGCTAGAGTTAAGCAATCAAGCTCCTACGAGCAGTACTTC.